What follows are 3 T cell receptor beta chains derived from one specimen sequenced in a study of Graves' ophthalmopathy and Graves' hyperthyroidism. Scientists amplified the TCR beta CDR3 regions from RNA transcripts. In the first round, RT-PCR was carried out with HTBI primers, and a multiplex PCR formed the second round. TCRdb independently ran MiXCR on the multiplex PCR reads; one entry per CDR3 protein. The table includes 450,000 to 600,000 distinct CDR3 sequences, approximately 35% detected once. The sample consisted of peripheral blood or thyroid tissue (not recorded which). The receptors originated from an adult man with Graves' hyperthyroidism.

V gene TRBV7-3 combines with J gene TRBJ1-2, with 7 bases that match TRBD1. V was clipped by 5 bases and J by 8 bases; unmatched bases: 8. The CDR3 has 13 amino acids. The V gene's germline CDR1 is SGHTA and CDR2 FQGTGA. CDR3 amino acids: CASSLDRDQGYTF. In DNA form, the CDR3 reads TGTGCCAGCAGCCTCGACAGGGATCAGGGCTACACCTTC.

This clonotype was counted a few times. This rearrangement joins TRBV27 to TRBJ2-7; 7 bases are a match to TRBD2. There are 13 residues in the CDR3. Unmatched junction bases numbered 6, after V lost 3 bases and J lost 7 bases. CDR1 is MNHEY, CDR2 SMNVEV, per germline (reference sequence). The CDR3 bases are TGTGCCAGCAGTTTTTCTAGCGGCGGGGAGCAGTACTTC. Translation: CASSFSSGGEQYF.

V is TRBV9 and J is TRBJ2-3; 13 bases match TRBD2. Germline V gene sequence: CDR1 SGDLS, CDR2 YYNGEE. The J segment lost 1 base and the V segment lost 4 bases, leaving 9 bases of the junction unmatched. The CDR3 is made up of 18 amino acids. The CDR3 spells CASSPGTSGKWGTDTQYF. CDR3 nucleotide sequence: TGTGCCAGCAGCCCCGGGACTAGCGGGAAGTGGGGCACAGATACGCAGTATTTT. Full variable domain (missing parts from reference TRBV9 and TRBJ2-3): DSGVTQTPKHLITATGQRVTLRCSPRSGDLSVYWYQQSLDQGLQFLIQYYNGEERAKGNILERFSAQQFPDLHSELNLSSLELGDSALYFCASSPGTSGKWGTDTQYFGPGTRLTVL.